This T cell receptor beta chain was found in a study of blood T cell repertoires in COVID-19 (TCRdb year 2020). Concerning the study at large: The collaborator samples originated in the United States, Italy and Spain and spanned the acute and convalescent phases of COVID-19. The material from the prospective study consisted of cDNA or gDNA derived from T cells, B-cell-depleted T cells, or PBMCs. Deeply sampled blood TCRbeta repertoires from subjects exposed to, actively infected with, or recovered from COVID-19 were included in the dataset. The repertoires were made available in a free public database intended to serve as a resource for research on the immune response to SARS-CoV-2. Samples were obtained from the ongoing ImmuneRACE study (first 160 participants) and from 950 to 1,500 subjects provided by 6 global collaborators. Nearly every sample came with metadata listing a de-identified subject ID, COVID-19 status, age in years and sex. Where available, HLA class I and class II types were taken from metadata supplied by the sample provider and were not determined by assay-based typing.

The paper's findings and limits, for the study overall: How much clinical and demographic metadata was included differed by source and by participant, and the metadata was provided uncurated.

This clone was detected only once. The specificity of this receptor is unknown. No base quality values were provided; no much bigger clone lies one nucleotide off. The immunoSEQ Assay, a bias-controlled multiplex PCR, was used to amplify TCRbeta CDR3 regions from genomic DNA. For the original study's pipeline: Nucleated cell counts per sample were estimated from amplification of reference gene primers within the assay. Sequence reads were collapsed and filtered to measure the absolute abundance of every unique TCRbeta CDR3 rearrangement. For each sample, productive Simpson clonality was calculated as the square root of Simpson's diversity index across productive rearrangements. TCRdb obtained this table from immuneACCESS and retained in-frame rearrangements with V and J assigned. These tables miss some clones; where compared with another copy, unresolved V genes account for less than half of the shortfall, and the remainder is unexplained. V, J and clone size were drawn from that table, and D and trimming were deduced from the DNA. The sample table shows approximately 130,000 clones, and less than 90% are seen once. The biggest ten clones account for 15% to 20% of the sample.

The CDR3, from cysteine to phenylalanine, totals 15 residues. The only DNA kept is the CDR3, 45 bases in frame from the first base. Ends trimmed: V by 4 bases, J by 7 bases; bases unmatched to a gene: 9. Per the germline V gene (reference sequence), LNHDA is the CDR1 and SQIVND is the CDR2. In the prospective study, participants were roughly 18 to 89 years old, resided in around 25 geographic areas of the United States, and were enrolled through a virtual design. In the prospective study, cohorts were assigned on the basis of participant-reported clinical history obtained from a screening survey and a study questionnaire. Recovered participants in ImmuneRACE Cohort 3 were defined by two consecutive negative NP/OP PCR tests, clearance by a healthcare professional, or resolution of symptoms. In the prospective study, mobile phlebotomists collected whole blood, serum and a nasopharyngeal or oropharyngeal swab from each participant. Additional blood draws and questionnaires over an approximately two-month period could optionally be provided by prospective study participants. Before DNA extraction, blood samples from the prospective study were shipped at room temperature or frozen.

This clonotype was sampled from a man in his thirties or forties who had recovered from COVID-19. The chain uses TRBV19 and TRBJ1-4; TRBD1 aligns with 7 central bases. Sequencing used PBMCs or T cells enriched from blood (not recorded which). The CDR3 loop reads CASSTGTAEGEKLFF. The DNA is TGTGCCAGTAGTACGGGGACAGCCGAGGGTGAAAAACTGTTTTTT.